These T cell receptor beta chains were read from a single sample in a study of T cells in Graves' hyperthyroidism and ophthalmopathy. TCRdb independently ran MiXCR on the multiplex PCR reads; one entry per CDR3 protein. The repertoire consists of a few hundred thousand distinct CDR3 sequences, with about a sixth occurring once and the leading ten covering roughly a sixth. The sequenced sample was blood. Source of these receptors: a woman in her 40s with Graves' ophthalmopathy. Both conserved end residues are part of each CDR3. The order of the fields is clone size, V gene, J gene, D gene, CDR3 protein, CDR3 DNA. D genes are given only for firm matches. Size values are once, few and many counts, or a class for expanded clones, and some rows have none.

-,TRBV6-1,TRBJ2-5,-,CASSLAGRSSETQYF,TGTGCCAGCAGCTTGGCTGGCAGGAGCTCAGAGACCCAGTACTTC
many,TRBV6-1,TRBJ2-7,-,CASSRRDNYEQYF,TGTGCCAGCAGCCGTCGGGACAACTACGAGCAGTACTTC
many,TRBV24-1,TRBJ2-7,-,CATSDPGRIYEQYF,TGTGCCACCAGTGATCCGGGTCGAATCTACGAGCAGTACTTC
many,TRBV14,TRBJ2-2,-,CASSQSRGANTGELFF,TGTGCCAGCAGCCAGTCTCGTGGGGCAAACACCGGGGAGCTGTTTTTT
many,TRBV5-1,TRBJ2-2,-,CASSRTSWGRESGELFF,TGCGCCAGCAGCAGAACCTCTTGGGGTCGGGAGAGCGGGGAGCTGTTTTTT
-,TRBV2,TRBJ2-7,-,CASSVRVLKEQSF,TGTGCCAGCAGTGTCAGGGTTTTGAAAGAGCAGTCCTTC
-,TRBV6-2/TRBV6-3,TRBJ2-7,-,CASSSTSGEQYF,TGTGCCAGCAGTTCGACCTCGGGGGAGCAGTACTTC
many,TRBV5-5,TRBJ2-7,-,CASSLIGGTDYYEQYF,TGTGCCAGCAGCTTGATTGGTGGGACGGATTATTACGAGCAGTACTTC
many,TRBV11-2,TRBJ2-7,TRBD2,CASSLAGGPEQYF,TGTGCCAGCTCCCTAGCGGGAGGGCCCGAGCAGTACTTC
many,TRBV30,TRBJ2-5,-,CAWSVLGRETQYF,TGTGCCTGGAGTGTACTGGGGCGGGAGACCCAGTACTTC
-,TRBV4-1,TRBJ2-2,TRBD1,CASSRGDRDTGELFF,TGCGCCAGCAGCCGAGGGGACAGAGACACCGGGGAGCTGTTTTTT